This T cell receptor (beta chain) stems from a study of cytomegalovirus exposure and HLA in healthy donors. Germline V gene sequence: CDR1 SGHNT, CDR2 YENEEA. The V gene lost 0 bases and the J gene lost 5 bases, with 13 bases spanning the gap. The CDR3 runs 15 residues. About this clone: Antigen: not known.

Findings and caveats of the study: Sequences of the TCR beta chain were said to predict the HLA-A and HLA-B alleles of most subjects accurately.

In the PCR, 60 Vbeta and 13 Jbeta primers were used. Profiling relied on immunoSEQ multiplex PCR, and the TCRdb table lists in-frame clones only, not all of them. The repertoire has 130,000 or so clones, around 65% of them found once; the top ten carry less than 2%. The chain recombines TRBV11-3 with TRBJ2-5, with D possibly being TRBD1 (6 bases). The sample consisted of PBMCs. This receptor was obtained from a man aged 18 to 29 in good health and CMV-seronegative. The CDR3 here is CASSLEGASMETQYF. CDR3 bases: TGTGCCAGCAGCTTAGAGGGGGCTAGCATGGAGACCCAGTACTTC.